This entry lists 29 T cell receptor beta chains sequenced from one sample in a study of blood T cell repertoires in COVID-19. Profiling relied on immunoSEQ multiplex PCR, and the TCRdb table lists in-frame clones only, not all of them. The data hold fewer than 200,000 clones, with about 79% observed a single time. Source material: peripheral blood. The receptors were sampled from a woman aged 65 to 85 with acute or convalescent COVID-19.

This clone was detected only a few times. The chain joins TRBV27 to TRBJ2-1; D possibly corresponds to TRBD2 (5 bases). V gave up 2 bases and J gave up 5 bases, with 13 bases separating them. Germline assignment: CDR1 MNHEY and CDR2 SMNVEV (reference sequence). This CDR3 has 15 residues. As DNA, the CDR3 is TGTGCCAGCAGTTTAAATCAACTAGACAACAATGAGCAGTTCTTC. Amino acids: CASSLNQLDNNEQFF.

The chain employs TRBV30 and TRBJ1-2, with D possibly matching TRBD1 (5 bases). This CDR3 is built from 12 residues. Germline V gene data show CDR1 as GTSNPN and CDR2 as SVGIG (reference sequence). Trimming pared 2 bases from V and 10 bases from J, leaving 14 bases between. CDR3 sequence: CAWSTYRTHYTF. CDR3 nucleotides: TGTGCCTGGAGTACGTACAGGACGCACTACACCTTC.

J is TRBJ2-7 and V is TRBV27; 9 bases match TRBD2. The germline V gene has CDR1 MNHEY and CDR2 SMNVEV (reference sequence). J lost 3 bases, V lost 3 bases, and 3 bases had no gene match. The CDR3 has 14 residues. CDR3 coding DNA: TGTGCCAGCAGTTTTGTAGCGGGAGACTACGAGCAGTACTTC. This encodes CASSFVAGDYEQYF.

The V call is TRBV2, the J call TRBJ1-5; a possible D gene is TRBD1 (6 bases). CDR1 and CDR2 (germline): SNHLY, FYNNEI. V shed 0 bases and J shed 5 bases, with 29 bases lying between them. This CDR3 spans 21 amino acids. CDR3 coding DNA: TGTGCCAGCAGTGAAGCGCATGGGACACACCACTGGCTGGGGAAGCATCAGCCCCAGCATTTT. Protein: CASSEAHGTHHWLGKHQPQHF.

The V and J genes are TRBV30 and TRBJ2-7; TRBD1 might be the D (6 bases). Trimming took 3 bases from V and 0 from J, leaving 9 bases between them. The germline V gene encodes CDR1 GTSNPN and CDR2 SVGIG (reference sequence). This CDR3 has 13 amino acids. The CDR3 DNA follows: TGTGCCTGGAGAGGGACATCCTCCTACGAGCAGTACTTC. Translated, it gives CAWRGTSSYEQYF.

The rearrangement links TRBV27 to TRBJ1-1, with D maybe TRBD1 (5 bases). Germline V gene data show CDR1 as MNHEY and CDR2 as SMNVEV (reference sequence). Trimming removed 1 base from V and 5 bases from J, with 14 bases in between. The CDR3 is 15 residues long. The CDR3 DNA follows: TGTGCCAGCAGTTTATTGGTCGGGGAGGGGACTGAAGCTTTCTTT. Translated: CASSLLVGEGTEAFF.

This clone was recorded once. The V call is TRBV23-1, the J call TRBJ2-7; D remains ambiguous. TRBV23-1 is an ORF; its function is uncertain. The CDR3 totals 15 residues. The V end lost 0 bases, the J end lost 1 base, and 10 bases lay between the germline ends. CDR3 sequence (DNA): TGCGCCAGCAGTCAATCGAGGTTAGTTTCCTACGAGCAGTACTTC. Residues: CASSQSRLVSYEQYF.

The V call is TRBV10-3, the J call TRBJ2-1; 7 positions match TRBD1. This CDR3 region has 12 residues. Germline V gives CDR1 ENHRY, CDR2 SYGVKD. V lost 3 bases to trimming and J lost 10 bases; unmatched junction nucleotides: 3. The CDR3 loop reads CAISDPGQEQFF. The CDR3 DNA is TGTGCCATCAGTGACCCGGGACAGGAGCAGTTCTTC.

V usage is TRBV4-1 and J usage is TRBJ2-1, with D perhaps matching TRBD2 (5 bases). The CDR3 has 16 amino acids. Per germline, CDR1 MGHRA and CDR2 YSYEKL. V lost 0 bases, J lost 9 bases, and 18 bases lay in between. CDR3 DNA: TGCGCCAGCAGCCAAGATATCGCGTGGAGCGGAACTGAGCAGTTCTTC. The encoded protein is CASSQDIAWSGTEQFF.

V is TRBV4-2 and J is TRBJ1-5; no definite D call. CDR1 and CDR2 from the germline V gene are LGHNA and YNFKEQ. This CDR3 contains 14 residues. V was cut by 4 bases and J by 8 bases, with 15 bases left in between. Here the CDR3 DNA reads TGTGCCAGCAGCCCGGAACCGGGTGGCGAGCCCCAGCATTTT. Amino acids: CASSPEPGGEPQHF.

The chain has TRBV7-3 and TRBJ2-7; a weak D match, TRBD1 (5 bases). Germline V CDR1 and CDR2: SGHTA, FQGTGA. V was cut by 4 bases and J by 12 bases, with 25 bases left in between. The CDR3 contains 15 residues. CDR3 residues: CASSSTFRGLLSRYF. DNA of the CDR3: TGTGCCAGCAGCTCTACTTTTAGGGGTCTTCTTAGCAGGTACTTC.

The chain employs TRBV27 and TRBJ1-4; 8 positions agree with TRBD1. Trimming took 3 bases from V and 5 from J; bases not matched to a gene: 11. CDR1 is MNHEY and CDR2 is SMNVEV in the germline V gene (reference sequence). The CDR3 extends over 17 amino acids. CDR3 DNA: TGTGCCAGCAGTTTTCCGAGACAGGGGACGAGGAATGAAAAACTGTTTTTT. Translating gives CASSFPRQGTRNEKLFF.

This clone was observed once. This chain connects TRBV7-2 to TRBJ2-6, with D tentatively TRBD1 (5 bases). Germline V gene lookup returns CDR1 SGHTA and CDR2 FQGNSA. The CDR3 is made up of 15 amino acids. Trimming shortened V by 6 bases and J by 2 bases, and 11 bases separated the two germline ends. The CDR3 DNA follows: TGTGCCAGCAGGAAAGGGGTCCCTGGGGCCAACGTCCTGACTTTC. Translation: CASRKGVPGANVLTF.

The V call is TRBV5-1, the J call TRBJ2-5; a possible D gene is TRBD2 (5 bases). Germline-derived CDR1 and CDR2 are SGHRS and YFSETQ. CDR3 size: 16 residues. The germline V and J ends were trimmed by 3 bases and 5 bases, with 20 bases remaining between them. As DNA, the CDR3 is TGCGCCAGCAGCTCTGGGTGGGCGGGCCCCCGGGAGACCCAGTACTTC. Its translation is CASSSGWAGPRETQYF.

This clone was seen a handful of times. The chain couples TRBV5-6 to TRBJ1-6; weak D call: TRBD1 (5 bases). V was clipped by 0 bases and J by 8 bases, with 12 bases between them. This CDR3 spans 15 amino acids. Germline assignment: CDR1 SGHDT and CDR2 YYEEEE. The CDR3 DNA sequence: TGTGCCAGCAGCTTGGCCGGGGGAGGAGATTCACCCCTCCACTTT. Its translation: CASSLAGGGDSPLHF.

Only a few counts were recorded for this clone. The chain combines TRBV4-1 with TRBJ1-1; 9 bases line up with TRBD1. CDR3 length: 17 residues. Per germline, CDR1 MGHRA and CDR2 YSYEKL. V dropped 4 bases and J dropped 6; count of bases not matched to a gene: 15. CDR3 in DNA: TGCGCCAGCAGCCCTAAACCCCTAGGGACAGGGAGCGCTGAAGCTTTCTTT. Residues: CASSPKPLGTGSAEAFF.

This clone occurred a few times. J is TRBJ1-5 and V is TRBV21-1; the table gives TRBD1 as D, unverified against the DNA. TRBV21-1 is given as a pseudogene. The CDR3 extends over 17 amino acids. This CDR3 reads CASSKRDRGRSNQPQHF. For the CDR3, the DNA is TGTGCCAGCAGCAAAAGGGACAGGGGGAGGAGCAATCAGCCCCAGCATTTT.

Only one count was recorded for this clone. The V call is TRBV24-1, the J call TRBJ2-7; 8 bases map to TRBD1. Per the germline V gene, CDR1 is KGHDR and CDR2 is SFDVKD. V was pared by 5 bases and J by 5 bases, with 7 bases of the junction left unmatched. There are 14 residues in the CDR3. CDR3 DNA sequence: TGTGCCACCAGTGTGGGGACAGGCAGCCACGAGCAGTACTTC. Amino acids: CATSVGTGSHEQYF.

This chain links TRBV5-8 with TRBJ2-1, with 8 bases lining up with TRBD1. Trimming took 7 bases from V and 4 from J; bases not matched to a gene: 7. There are 14 residues in the CDR3. Germline V lookup: CDR1 SGHTS, CDR2 YDEGEE. The CDR3 protein is CASGDRGPYNEQFF. CDR3 in DNA: TGTGCCAGCGGTGACAGGGGACCGTACAATGAGCAGTTCTTC. Together with reference TRBV5-8 and TRBJ2-1, the CDR3 gives the full variable domain: EAGVTQSPTHLIKTRGQQATLRCSPISGHTSVYWYQQALGLGLQFLLWYDEGEERNRGNFPPRFSGRQFPNYSSELNVNALELEDSALYLCASGDRGPYNEQFFGPGTRLTVL.

This clone has a count of ten or more. The J gene is TRBJ2-7, the V gene TRBV4-1, with 7 bases that match TRBD2. V lost 2 bases, J lost 5 bases, and 3 bases stayed unmatched. In germline, CDR1 is MGHRA, CDR2 YSYEKL. The length of the CDR3 is 13 residues. The CDR3 protein is CASSQRGGDEQYF. CDR3 sequence (DNA): TGCGCCAGCAGCCAAAGGGGAGGGGACGAGCAGTACTTC.

The chain joins TRBV3-1 (or the pseudogene TRBV3-2) to TRBJ1-3, with 7 positions matching TRBD1. The V gene end was trimmed by 4 bases and the J gene end by 2 bases; junction bases not matched to a gene: 5. The CDR3 covers 15 residues. Germline CDR1 is LGHDT and CDR2 is YNNKEL (reference sequence). CDR3 loop: CASSLSTGTGNTIYF. As DNA, the CDR3 is TGTGCCAGCAGCCTATCGACAGGGACTGGAAACACCATATATTTT.

This chain joins TRBV13 and TRBJ2-2; TRBD2 aligns across 11 bases. This CDR3 is 16 amino acids long. V shed 0 bases and J 5 bases; nucleotides not matched to a gene: 2. In germline, CDR1 is PRHDT, CDR2 FYEKMQ (reference sequence). CDR3 amino acids: CASSLGLAGVTGELFF. CDR3 sequence (DNA): TGTGCCAGCAGCTTAGGACTAGCGGGAGTTACCGGGGAGCTGTTTTTT.

This clone occurred a few times. The chain combines TRBV7-3 with TRBJ2-3; D is possibly TRBD2 (5 bases). The CDR3 loop spans 17 amino acids. Germline CDR1 is SGHTA and CDR2 is FQGTGA. V lost 0 bases, J lost 1 base, and 14 bases lay in between. Here the CDR3 DNA reads TGTGCCAGCAGCTTAACGAGCAGCGGAGCGGGCACAGATACGCAGTATTTT. Translated: CASSLTSSGAGTDTQYF.

The chain's CDR3 is CASSSQGNLYEQYF. Written as DNA, the CDR3 is TGTGCCAGCAGTAGTCAGGGGAACCTATACGAGCAGTACTTC. J is TRBJ2-7 and V is TRBV2, with D perhaps matching TRBD1 (6 bases). The germline gives CDR1 SNHLY, CDR2 FYNNEI. Trimming took off 5 bases at V and 4 bases at J, with 15 bases between the two ends. This CDR3 contains 14 residues.

The chain recombines TRBV4-1 with TRBJ1-5, with 7 nucleotides matching TRBD1. The CDR3 sequence is 17 residues long. Germline V gene data show CDR1 as MGHRA and CDR2 as YSYEKL. V trimming: 3 bases; J trimming: 2 bases; junction bases outside the gene matches: 10. In DNA, the CDR3 is TGCGCCAGCAGCCATGGCAGGGGGGTACGGCGCAATCAGCCCCAGCATTTT. It translates to CASSHGRGVRRNQPQHF.

The rearrangement links TRBV5-5 to TRBJ1-4; D uncertain. This CDR3 region has 12 residues. The germline gives CDR1 SGHKS, CDR2 YYEKEE (reference sequence). Trimming left V 3 bases short and J 4 bases short, with 4 bases between. The CDR3 sequence: CASSWHNEKLFF. The DNA for the CDR3 is TGTGCCAGCAGCTGGCATAATGAAAAACTGTTTTTT.

The rearrangement links TRBV3-1 (or the pseudogene TRBV3-2) to TRBJ1-1; D is possibly TRBD1 (5 bases). The CDR3 totals 14 residues. CDR1 LGHDT and CDR2 YNNKEL come from the germline V gene (reference sequence). With 1 base removed from V and 1 base from J, the gap between germline ends came to 7 bases. This CDR3 reads CASSQADRNTEAFF. CDR3 nucleotide sequence: TGTGCCAGCAGCCAAGCCGACAGGAACACTGAAGCTTTCTTT.

This clone appeared once. V gene TRBV5-1 combines with J gene TRBJ2-3; tentative D call: TRBD1 (6 bases). Trimming removed 3 bases at V and 6 bases at J, with 17 bases between. Germline CDR1 is SGHRS and CDR2 is YFSETQ. CDR3 length: 15 residues. CDR3 sequence: CASSSQQGLWDTQYF. The CDR3 nucleotides read TGCGCCAGCAGCTCACAACAGGGTTTATGGGATACGCAGTATTTT.

This clone was recorded a few times. The chain has TRBV6-6 and TRBJ2-6; the match to TRBD1 covers 10 bases. Unmatched junction bases numbered 13, after V lost 5 bases and J lost 0 bases. The germline V gene has CDR1 MNHNY and CDR2 SVGAGI (reference sequence). The CDR3 is made up of 20 amino acids. The CDR3 DNA reads as TGTGCCAGCAGTCCCGGGACAGGGGCCTTAGGTACCTCTGGGGCCAACGTCCTGACTTTC. Residues: CASSPGTGALGTSGANVLTF.